Shown below are 17 T cell receptor beta chains from a single sample sequenced in a study of shared clonotypes between healthy human individuals. CD45RO-negative CD8 cells positively selected for CCR7 made up the naive population, which excluded terminally differentiated effector memory CD45RA+ cells. Data came from immunoSEQ multiplex PCR; TCRdb stores just in-frame clones and leaves some out. Here the sample spans about 2.1 million clones, around 93% being singletons. The sample was naive CD8+ T cells from PBMCs. These receptors were collected from a man aged 18 to 29 in good health. Some clones in this sample may be carry-over from other donors' samples.

This chain links TRBV27 with TRBJ1-2; perhaps TRBD1 as D (5 bases). This CDR3 has 17 amino acids. In germline, CDR1 is MNHEY, CDR2 SMNVEV (reference sequence). V lost 7 bases to trimming and J lost 0 bases, with 21 bases between them. Here the CDR3 DNA reads TGTGCCAGCACTCCACTGGGAGGGGACCCTTCTAACTATGGCTACACCTTC. Its translation is CASTPLGGDPSNYGYTF.

The rearrangement joins TRBV28 to TRBJ1-1; 12 nucleotides match TRBD1. CDR1 is MDHEN, CDR2 SYDVKM, per germline. V lost 3 bases, J lost 3 bases, and 2 bases stayed unmatched. The CDR3 length is 15 residues. CDR3 sequence (DNA): TGTGCCAGCAGTTTGGGGACAGGGGGCTACACTGAAGCTTTCTTT. It is translated as CASSLGTGGYTEAFF.

The V call is TRBV4-1, the J call TRBJ1-4; TRBD1 matches at 10 bases. With V trimmed by 2 bases and J by 11 bases, 8 bases remained unmatched. The CDR3 extends over 15 amino acids. The germline gives CDR1 MGHRA, CDR2 YSYEKL. CDR3 sequence (DNA): TGCGCCAGCAGCCAACCCGGGACAGGGGAGGGGAAACTGTTTTTT. Its protein is CASSQPGTGEGKLFF.

The V call is TRBV7-8, the J call TRBJ2-1, with D unclear. The germline V gene encodes CDR1 SGHVS and CDR2 FQNEAQ. The V gene lost 3 bases and the J gene lost 4 bases, with 4 bases spanning the gap. The CDR3 is made up of 12 amino acids. CDR3 DNA: TGTGCCAGCAGCTTCCCATACAATGAGCAGTTCTTC. Protein sequence: CASSFPYNEQFF.

This clone was observed at least ten times. The chain uses TRBV5-6 and TRBJ1-2, with a tentative D call TRBD1 (5 bases). V lost 3 bases, J lost 4 bases, and 16 bases lay in between. The CDR3 has 15 amino acids. Germline loops: CDR1 SGHDT, CDR2 YYEEEE. CDR3 residues: CASSSRASGGYGYTF. CDR3 in DNA: TGTGCCAGCAGCTCGCGGGCCTCGGGGGGCTATGGCTACACCTTC.

J is TRBJ2-1 and V is TRBV28; D remains unclear. CDR3 length: 15 amino acids. Germline lookup yields CDR1 MDHEN and CDR2 SYDVKM. V was pared by 3 bases and J by 0 bases, with 9 bases between. The CDR3: CASSLPGSSYNEQFF. The CDR3 region has the DNA TGTGCCAGCAGTTTGCCTGGCAGCTCCTACAATGAGCAGTTCTTC.

V and J are TRBV21-1 and TRBJ1-1; the D call TRBD1 from the table was never checked on the DNA. TRBV21-1 corresponds to a pseudogene. The CDR3 runs to 14 residues. The CDR3 sequence: CASSNNQANTEAFF. The DNA for the CDR3 is TGTGCCAGCAGCAATAACCAGGCGAACACTGAAGCTTTCTTT.

The chain joins TRBV29-1 to TRBJ2-7, with a weak D call TRBD1 (5 bases). This CDR3 comprises 11 residues. Trimming took 7 bases from V and 5 from J, leaving 12 bases between them. Germline values: CDR1 SQVTM, CDR2 ANQGSEA. The CDR3 nucleotides are TGCAGCGCCCTTAGGGGAAACGAGCAGTACTTC. Translating gives CSALRGNEQYF.

The rearrangement uses TRBV28 and TRBJ1-5, with TRBD1 as a possible D gene (6 bases). Germline CDR1 and CDR2: MDHEN and SYDVKM. The CDR3 runs to 14 residues. V dropped 6 bases and J dropped 3 bases, with 12 bases sitting between them. CDR3 DNA sequence: TGTGCCAGCAGCTTTACAGGGTTCAATCAGCCCCAGCATTTT. Translation: CASSFTGFNQPQHF.

The chain uses TRBV7-9 and TRBJ2-1; a weak D match, TRBD2 (5 bases). V lost 4 bases to trimming and J lost 3 bases, with 16 bases between them. In germline, CDR1 is SEHNR, CDR2 FQNEAQ (reference sequence). This CDR3 spans 16 amino acids. This CDR3 is CASSSRDGVGYNEQFF. The CDR3 DNA reads as TGTGCCAGCAGCTCCCGCGACGGGGTCGGCTACAATGAGCAGTTCTTC.

This clone was detected only a few times. The sample has other DNA sequences that encode this CDR3 too. The rearrangement joins TRBV9 to TRBJ1-5; D is perhaps TRBD1 (6 bases). V shed 0 bases and J shed 4 bases, with 8 bases lying between them. The CDR3 has 14 amino acids. The germline V gene has CDR1 SGDLS and CDR2 YYNGEE. CDR3 sequence (DNA): TGTGCCAGCAGCGTAGGGGGGCTAAATCAGCCCCAGCATTTT. The encoded protein is CASSVGGLNQPQHF.

The table lists this clone with a count of one. The rearrangement joins TRBV11-2 to TRBJ2-5, with TRBD2 matching 9 bases. The germline CDR1 and CDR2 sequences are SGHAT and FQNNGV. The CDR3 covers 17 residues. Trimming took 0 bases from V and 1 from J; bases not matched to a gene: 6. CDR3 in amino acids: CASSLDVGGRVQETQYF. The DNA for the CDR3 is TGTGCCAGCAGCTTAGATGTTGGCGGGAGGGTCCAAGAGACCCAGTACTTC.

This chain connects TRBV4-3 to TRBJ1-1; D possibly corresponds to TRBD1 (5 bases). The CDR3 runs to 16 residues. Germline CDR1 is LGHNA and CDR2 is YSLEER. Trimming took off 0 bases at V and 3 bases at J, with 14 bases between the two ends. The CDR3 nucleotides read TGCGCCAGCAGCCAAGACGGGACTGGGGGGGACACTGAAGCTTTCTTT. Translating gives CASSQDGTGGDTEAFF.

The rearrangement uses TRBV4-2 and TRBJ2-7, with 7 bases that match TRBD2. The CDR3 is 16 amino acids. The trim removed 3 bases at V and 2 bases at J, leaving 10 bases unmatched. Germline values: CDR1 LGHNA, CDR2 YNFKEQ. Here the CDR3 reads CASSQSPAGRAYEQYF. The CDR3 DNA sequence: TGTGCCAGCAGCCAGAGCCCAGCGGGAAGGGCCTACGAGCAGTACTTC.

Only one count was recorded for this clone. This chain connects TRBV2 to TRBJ2-1, with TRBD1 identical over 7 bases. The ends lost 6 bases at V and 3 bases at J; junction bases unmatched: 8. This CDR3 has 15 residues. CDR1 is SNHLY, CDR2 FYNNEI, per germline. The CDR3 sequence is CASSLRDSLYNEQFF. The CDR3 bases are TGTGCCAGCAGCCTCCGGGACAGCCTCTACAATGAGCAGTTCTTC.

The J gene is TRBJ2-7, the V gene TRBV7-8; unclear D gene. CDR1 SGHVS and CDR2 FQNEAQ come from the germline V gene. V lost 5 bases and J lost 2, with 19 bases in between. This CDR3 has 16 residues. The CDR3 protein is CASSPGGSYRAYEQYF. The CDR3 nucleotides read TGTGCCAGCAGCCCAGGCGGTAGCTACCGAGCCTACGAGCAGTACTTC. The full variable domain, its missing parts supplied by reference TRBV7-8 and TRBJ2-7, is GAGVSQSPRYKVAKRGQDVALRCDPISGHVSLFWYQQALGQGPEFLTYFQNEAQLDKSGLPSDRFFAERPEGSVSTLKIQRTQQEDSAVYLCASSPGGSYRAYEQYFGPGTRLTVT.

The chain recombines TRBV7-2 with TRBJ2-3, with D possibly matching TRBD2 (6 bases). CDR1 is SGHTA, CDR2 FQGNSA, per germline. V shed 0 bases and J shed 0 bases, with 10 bases lying between them. The CDR3 covers 16 residues. The CDR3 DNA reads TGTGCCAGCAGCTTAGCGCTAGCGTCTAGCACAGATACGCAGTATTTT. Translated, it gives CASSLALASSTDTQYF.